This paragraph reports one TCR beta chain. The data originate from a study of shared clonotypes between healthy human individuals. Study overall: For every donor, three CD4 naive, three CD4 memory, two CD8 naive and one CD8 memory plates were used.

In germline, CDR1 is SGHDT, CDR2 YYEEEE. J was trimmed by 3 bases and V by 4 bases; bases with no gene match: 9. The CDR3 contains 15 residues. Per sorted-subset replicate PCR, input was around 220 ng DNA, representing roughly 29,000 T cell genomes. How the authors handled the data: In the immunoSEQ data, sequences were junction-only and lacked quality scores, so filtering differed. Assay used: immunoSEQ multiplex PCR; TCRdb lists only in-frame clones, some missing. V and J calls and clone size follow that table, whereas D and trimming were derived from the DNA. The sample contains over a million clones, 75% of which appear only once.

The TCR sequence derives from a man aged 18-30 years in good health. Sequenced: memory CD4+ T cells sorted from blood. Subset meaning: CD45RA-negative fraction. This chain uses TRBV5-6 with TRBJ1-1; 7 bases are shared with TRBD1. Here the CDR3 DNA reads TGTGCCAGCAGCCTGGAGCCCACAGGGGACACTGAAGCTTTCTTT. The encoded protein is CASSLEPTGDTEAFF.